This TCR beta chain appears in the sequencing data of a study of blood T cell repertoires in COVID-19. Clones were read by immunoSEQ multiplex PCR, and TCRdb kept only the in-frame ones, dropping some. Of 300,000 to 350,000 clones in the sample, about 90% were seen once. The junction had 11 bases not matched to a gene; V was cut back by 5 bases and J by 11 bases. The CDR3 covers 14 residues. From germline, CDR1 is SGDLS and CDR2 YYNGEE. J is TRBJ1-1 and V is TRBV9; 11 nucleotides align to TRBD1. Sequences were obtained from PBMCs or T cells enriched from blood (not recorded which). The TCR comes from a man aged 25 to 45 who had recovered from COVID-19. CDR3: CASSVGQGVPRAFF. CDR3 bases: TGTGCCAGCAGTGTGGGACAGGGGGTACCGCGGGCTTTCTTT.